This T cell receptor beta chain was captured in a study of patients and donors after allogeneic stem cell transplantation. The CDR3 contains 17 residues. CDR1 is SGHRS and CDR2 is YFSETQ in the germline V gene. The V end lost 3 bases, the J end lost 7 bases, and 20 bases lay between the germline ends. TCRdb processed the RT-PCR reads anew with MiXCR; each CDR3 protein has one entry. The sample holds some 880,000 distinct CDR3 sequences, under 20% seen once. J is TRBJ1-6 and V is TRBV5-1, with D tentatively TRBD1 (6 bases). The source is a human donor who was either an allogeneic HSCT recipient or a stem cell or donor lymphocyte infusion donor (not recorded which). It is not recorded whose cells these are; they may come from a transplant donor. Sequencing was done on a sample of blood, either unsorted or a sorted T cell fraction (not recorded which). For the CDR3, the DNA is TGCGCCAGCAGCTCCCCCTCGCAGGGGCGACGGAATTCACCCCTCCACTTT. Translated: CASSSPSQGRRNSPLHF. Full variable domain (rest looked up from reference TRBV5-1 and TRBJ1-6): KAGVTQTPRYLIKTRGQQVTLSCSPISGHRSVSWYQQTPGQGLQFLFEYFSETQRNKGNFPGRFSGRQFSNSRSEMNVSTLELGDSALYLCASSSPSQGRRNSPLHFGNGTRLTVT.